The 10 T cell receptor beta chains below come from one sample, sequenced in a study of tumor and adjacent non-tumor tissue in lung cancer. TCRbeta libraries were built with three rounds of nested PCR, modified from ARM-PCR. One entry per CDR3 protein results from TCRdb running MiXCR on the multiplex PCR reads. The table includes approximately 120,000 distinct CDR3 sequences, 60% to 70% detected once. RNA was extracted from bulk tissue without any cell sorting. More than 3 cm separated this lung sample from the edge of the tumor. Sequences were obtained from distant non-tumor lung tissue. These receptors were collected from a man between 60 and 75 years old with non-small cell lung cancer.

This clonotype occurred once. The junction differs from germline at one of its ends, possibly a read error. The chain carries TRBV11-2 and TRBJ1-2; D is unresolved. The CDR3 totals 14 residues. Per germline, CDR1 SGHAT and CDR2 FQNNGV. The CDR3 loop reads CTSSASAGIGGYTF. CDR3 nucleotides: TGTACCAGCAGCGCAAGTGCGGGGATCGGCGGCTACACCTTC.

As concerns this clonotype: Germline and junction disagree at one end, which may indicate a read error. CDR3 amino acids: CDSNPGGRSGELYF. DNA for the CDR3: TGTGACAGCAACCCTGGCGGGAGATCCGGGGAGCTGTATTTT. The chain employs TRBV12-3 or TRBV12-4 and TRBJ2-2, with 7 nucleotides matching TRBD2. The CDR3 loop spans 14 amino acids.

As for this clonotype: A read error may explain this, as a much larger clone is one base away. In this CDR3 the conserved last residue, phenylalanine or tryptophan, is missing, so a read error is likely. The chain is built from TRBV20-1 and TRBJ2-1; TRBD2 aligns across 7 bases. Germline-derived CDR1 and CDR2 are DFQATT and SNEGSKA (reference sequence). This CDR3 region has 15 residues. Trimming removed 6 bases from V and 5 bases from J; junction bases left unmatched: 13. This chain's CDR3 is CSAIPPGRHNNEQFL. The DNA for the CDR3 is TGCAGTGCCATACCTCCCGGGAGGCACAACAATGAGCAGTTCTTG.

In its sample, this clonotype was seen many times. The V gene is TRBV6-1, the J gene TRBJ1-1; no firm D call. V lost 6 bases and J 0 bases, leaving 8 bases between the germline ends. The CDR3 contains 13 residues. Germline CDR1 reads MNHNS; CDR2 reads SASEGT. CDR3 nucleotides: TGTGCCAGCAGACCGGACCTGAACACTGAAGCTTTCTTT. It yields the protein CASRPDLNTEAFF.

Notes on this clonotype: A much larger clone lies one base from this, so it may be a read error. V usage is TRBV6-5 and J usage is TRBJ1-1, with TRBD1 matching over 9 bases. The CDR3 is made up of 14 amino acids. Germline V gives CDR1 MNHEY, CDR2 SVGAGI. The DNA of the CDR3 is TGTGCCAGCAGTTCACAGGGGGCAGGTACTGAAGCTTCCTTT. Amino acid sequence: CASSSQGAGTEASF.

To note about this clonotype: Sequence at one end of the junction differs from germline and may be a read error. The chain is built from TRBV20-1 and TRBJ2-2; TRBD1 aligns across 7 bases. In germline, CDR1 is DFQATT, CDR2 SNEGSKA (reference sequence). The length of the CDR3 is 16 residues. Here the CDR3 reads CSARGRDRANTGEPFF. The CDR3 DNA reads as TGCAGTGCTAGAGGCCGTGACAGGGCGAACACCGGGGAGCCGTTTTTT.

Only one count was recorded for this clonotype. The chain recombines TRBV13 with TRBJ2-7, with 8 bases matching TRBD2. This CDR3 has 16 residues. Germline V CDR1 and CDR2: PRHDT, FYEKMQ (reference sequence). Trimming removed 8 bases from V and 3 bases from J; junction bases left unmatched: 15. CDR3 sequence (DNA): TGTGCCAGCGGCGCTAAGGCGGGGGGACTGGTCTACGAGCAGTACTTC. Translation gives CASGAKAGGLVYEQYF.

Notes on this clonotype: A clone one base away is much larger, so this may be a read error. The rearrangement uses TRBV20-1 and TRBJ2-3; D not resolved. The CDR3 covers 14 residues. Germline CDR1 reads DFQATT; CDR2 reads SNEGSKA (reference sequence). CDR3 residues: CSARDRRRSDMQYF. CDR3 in DNA: TGCAGTGCTAGAGATAGAAGGCGCTCAGATATGCAGTATTTT.

This clonotype has just a few counts. Lacking the conserved final phenylalanine or tryptophan, this CDR3 likely reflects a read error. The chain recombines TRBV11-3 with TRBJ2-3; D gene uncertain. The CDR3 sequence is 15 residues long. The germline V and J ends were trimmed by 6 bases and 1 base, with 14 bases remaining between them. Germline CDR1 SGHNT, CDR2 YENEEA. For the CDR3, the DNA is TGTGCCAGCAGTCCGCGCCTTCGGGGCACAGATACGCAGTATCTT. Its translation is CASSPRLRGTDTQYL.

This clonotype was observed many times. The CDR3 reads CASSFRLAGGEEQFF. The CDR3 DNA reads as TGTGCCAGCAGTTTCCGACTAGCGGGAGGTGAGGAGCAGTTCTTC. The V call is TRBV2, the J call TRBJ2-1; 13 nucleotides agree with TRBD2. This CDR3 contains 15 residues. Germline loops: CDR1 SNHLY, CDR2 FYNNEI. Unmatched junction bases numbered 8, after V lost 5 bases and J lost 10 bases.